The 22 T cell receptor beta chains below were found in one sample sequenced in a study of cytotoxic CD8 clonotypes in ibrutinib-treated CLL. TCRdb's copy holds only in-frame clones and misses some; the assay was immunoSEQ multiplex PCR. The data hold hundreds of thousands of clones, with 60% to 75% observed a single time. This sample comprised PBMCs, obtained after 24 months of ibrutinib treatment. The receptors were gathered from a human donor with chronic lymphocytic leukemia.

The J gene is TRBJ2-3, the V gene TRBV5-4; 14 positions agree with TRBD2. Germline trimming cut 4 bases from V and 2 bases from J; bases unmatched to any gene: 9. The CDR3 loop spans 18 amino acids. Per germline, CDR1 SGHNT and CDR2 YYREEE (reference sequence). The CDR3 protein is CASSPGTSGRSVTDTQYF. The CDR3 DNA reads TGTGCCAGCAGCCCCGGGACTAGCGGGAGAAGTGTCACAGATACGCAGTATTTT.

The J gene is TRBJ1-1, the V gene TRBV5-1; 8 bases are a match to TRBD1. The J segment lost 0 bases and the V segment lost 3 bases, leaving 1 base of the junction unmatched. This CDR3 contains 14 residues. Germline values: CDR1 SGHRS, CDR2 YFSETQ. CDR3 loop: CASSWTGMNTEAFF. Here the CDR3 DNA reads TGCGCCAGCAGCTGGACAGGGATGAACACTGAAGCTTTCTTT.

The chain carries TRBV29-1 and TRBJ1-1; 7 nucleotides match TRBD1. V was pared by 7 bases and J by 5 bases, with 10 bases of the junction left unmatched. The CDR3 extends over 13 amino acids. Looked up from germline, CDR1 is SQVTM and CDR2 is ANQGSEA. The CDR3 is CSAGRGVGTEAFF. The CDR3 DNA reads TGCAGCGCCGGCAGGGGGGTCGGGACTGAAGCTTTCTTT.

The CDR3 loop is CASSPLAGLRETQYF. CDR3 DNA sequence: TGTGCCAGCAGCCCCTTAGCGGGACTTAGAGAGACCCAGTACTTC. The rearrangement links TRBV7-2 to TRBJ2-5; 8 nucleotides agree with TRBD2. With 5 bases clipped from V and 4 bases from J, the junction kept 9 bases outside the gene matches. Germline CDR1 and CDR2: SGHTA and FQGNSA. CDR3 size: 15 residues.

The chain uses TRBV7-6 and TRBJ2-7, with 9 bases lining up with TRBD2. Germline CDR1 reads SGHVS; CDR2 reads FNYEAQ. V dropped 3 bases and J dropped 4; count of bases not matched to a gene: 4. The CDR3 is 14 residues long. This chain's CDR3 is CASSLGSGRYEQYF. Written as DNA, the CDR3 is TGTGCCAGCAGCTTGGGTAGCGGGAGATACGAGCAGTACTTC.

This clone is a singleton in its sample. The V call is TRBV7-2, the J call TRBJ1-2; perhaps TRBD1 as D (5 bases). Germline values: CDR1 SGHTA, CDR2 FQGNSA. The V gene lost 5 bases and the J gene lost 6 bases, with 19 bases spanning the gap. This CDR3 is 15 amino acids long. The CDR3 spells CASSQFATVGNGYTF. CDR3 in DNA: TGTGCCAGCAGCCAATTTGCGACAGTCGGGAATGGCTACACCTTC.

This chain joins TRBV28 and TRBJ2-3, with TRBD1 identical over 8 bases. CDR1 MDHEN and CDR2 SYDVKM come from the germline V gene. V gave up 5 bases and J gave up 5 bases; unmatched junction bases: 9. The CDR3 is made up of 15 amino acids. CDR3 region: CASSVRQGAQDTQYF. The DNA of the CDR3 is TGTGCCAGCAGTGTCCGGCAGGGGGCGCAAGATACGCAGTATTTT.

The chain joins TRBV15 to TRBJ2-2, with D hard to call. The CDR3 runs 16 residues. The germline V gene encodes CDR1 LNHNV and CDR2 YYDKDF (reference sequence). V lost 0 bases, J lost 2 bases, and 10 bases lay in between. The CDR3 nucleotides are TGTGCCACCAGCAGAGATGTTACGCTAAACACCGGGGAGCTGTTTTTT. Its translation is CATSRDVTLNTGELFF.

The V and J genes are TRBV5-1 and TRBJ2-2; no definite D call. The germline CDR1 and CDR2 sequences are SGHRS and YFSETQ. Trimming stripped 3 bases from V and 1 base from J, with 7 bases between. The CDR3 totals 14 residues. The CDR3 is CASSSNRNTGELFF. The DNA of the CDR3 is TGCGCCAGCAGCTCGAACCGGAACACCGGGGAGCTGTTTTTT.

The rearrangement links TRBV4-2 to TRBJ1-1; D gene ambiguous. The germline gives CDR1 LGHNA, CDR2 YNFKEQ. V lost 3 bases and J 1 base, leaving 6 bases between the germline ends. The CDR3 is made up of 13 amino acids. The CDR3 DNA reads TGTGCCAGCAGCCACCCCCGGAACACTGAAGCTTTCTTT. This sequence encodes CASSHPRNTEAFF.

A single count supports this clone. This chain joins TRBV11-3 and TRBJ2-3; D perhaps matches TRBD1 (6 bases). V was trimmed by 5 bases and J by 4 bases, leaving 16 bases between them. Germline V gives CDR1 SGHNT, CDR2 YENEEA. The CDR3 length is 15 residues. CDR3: CASSPIGQTADTQYF. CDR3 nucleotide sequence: TGTGCCAGCAGCCCCATCGGACAGACTGCAGATACGCAGTATTTT.

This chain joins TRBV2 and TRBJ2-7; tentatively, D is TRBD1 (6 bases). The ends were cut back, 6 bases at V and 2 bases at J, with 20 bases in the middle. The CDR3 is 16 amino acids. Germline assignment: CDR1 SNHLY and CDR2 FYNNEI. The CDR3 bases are TGTGCCAGCAGGACCTTCACAGGGACCGGGACCTACGAGCAGTACTTC. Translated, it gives CASRTFTGTGTYEQYF.

The CDR3 spells CASSLRAGNPETEAFF. The CDR3 DNA reads as TGTGCCAGCAGCTTAAGAGCAGGGAATCCAGAAACTGAAGCTTTCTTT. This chain links TRBV7-8 with TRBJ1-1; a possible D gene is TRBD1 (5 bases). This CDR3 is 16 amino acids long. The V gene lost 2 bases and the J gene lost 5 bases, with 18 bases spanning the gap. CDR1 and CDR2 from the germline V gene are SGHVS and FQNEAQ.

The chain's CDR3 is CASSEGQGKDTQYF. The DNA for the CDR3 is TGTGCCAGCAGTGAAGGGCAGGGAAAGGATACGCAGTATTTT. The chain recombines TRBV6-1 with TRBJ2-3; D possibly corresponds to TRBD1 (5 bases). Looked up from germline, CDR1 is MNHNS and CDR2 is SASEGT. Deletions cut 1 base from V and 6 bases from J, with 11 bases between. CDR3 length: 14 amino acids.

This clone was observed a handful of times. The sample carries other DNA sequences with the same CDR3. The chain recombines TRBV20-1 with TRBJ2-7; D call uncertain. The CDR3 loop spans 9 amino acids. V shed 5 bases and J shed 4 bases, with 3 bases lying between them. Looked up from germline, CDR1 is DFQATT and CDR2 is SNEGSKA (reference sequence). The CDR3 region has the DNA TGCAGTGCTTCATACGAGCAGTACTTC. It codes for CSASYEQYF.

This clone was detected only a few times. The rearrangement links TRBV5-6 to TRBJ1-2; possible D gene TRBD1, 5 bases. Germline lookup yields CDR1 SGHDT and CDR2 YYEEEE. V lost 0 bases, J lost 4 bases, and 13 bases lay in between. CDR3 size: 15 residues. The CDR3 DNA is TGTGCCAGCAGCTTGGGAAGGGGTGAACGCTATGGCTACACCTTC. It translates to CASSLGRGERYGYTF.

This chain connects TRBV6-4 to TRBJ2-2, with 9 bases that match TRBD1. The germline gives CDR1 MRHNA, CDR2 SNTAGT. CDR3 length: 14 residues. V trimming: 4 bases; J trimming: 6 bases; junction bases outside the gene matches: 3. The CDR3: CASSVTGGPGELFF. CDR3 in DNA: TGTGCCAGCAGTGTCACAGGGGGCCCCGGGGAGCTGTTTTTT.

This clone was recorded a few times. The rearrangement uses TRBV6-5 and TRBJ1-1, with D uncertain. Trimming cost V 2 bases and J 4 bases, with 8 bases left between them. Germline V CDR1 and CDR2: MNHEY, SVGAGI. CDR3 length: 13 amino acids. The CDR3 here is CASSYRQRTEAFF. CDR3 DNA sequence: TGTGCCAGCAGTTACAGGCAGCGCACTGAAGCTTTCTTT.

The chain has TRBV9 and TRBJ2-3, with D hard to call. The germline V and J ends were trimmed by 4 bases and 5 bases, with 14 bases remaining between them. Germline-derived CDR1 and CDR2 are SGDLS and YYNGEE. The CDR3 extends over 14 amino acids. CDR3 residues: CASSLSNSRDTQYF. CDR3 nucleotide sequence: TGTGCCAGCAGCCTCTCGAACTCTAGAGATACGCAGTATTTT. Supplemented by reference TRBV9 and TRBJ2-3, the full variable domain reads DSGVTQTPKHLITATGQRVTLRCSPRSGDLSVYWYQQSLDQGLQFLIQYYNGEERAKGNILERFSAQQFPDLHSELNLSSLELGDSALYFCASSLSNSRDTQYFGPGTRLTVL.

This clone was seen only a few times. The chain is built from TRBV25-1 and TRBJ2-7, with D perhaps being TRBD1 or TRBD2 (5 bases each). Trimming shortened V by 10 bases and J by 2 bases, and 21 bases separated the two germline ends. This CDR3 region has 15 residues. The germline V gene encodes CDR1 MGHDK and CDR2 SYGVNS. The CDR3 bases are TGTGCCACCGCCCTTGGTGTGGGGGTCGCCTACGAGCAGTACTTC. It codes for CATALGVGVAYEQYF.

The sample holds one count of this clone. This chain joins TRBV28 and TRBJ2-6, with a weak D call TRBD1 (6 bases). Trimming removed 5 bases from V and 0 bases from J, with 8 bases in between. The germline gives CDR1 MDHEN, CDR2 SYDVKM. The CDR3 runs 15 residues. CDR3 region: CASSTGISGANVLTF. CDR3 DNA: TGTGCCAGCAGTACAGGGATCTCTGGGGCCAACGTCCTGACTTTC.

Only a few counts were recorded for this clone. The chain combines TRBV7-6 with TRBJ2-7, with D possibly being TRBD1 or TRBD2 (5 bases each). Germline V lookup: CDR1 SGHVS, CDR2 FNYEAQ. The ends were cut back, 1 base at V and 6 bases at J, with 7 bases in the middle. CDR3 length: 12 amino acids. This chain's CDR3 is CASSLDGGEQYF. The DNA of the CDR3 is TGTGCCAGCAGCTTAGATGGGGGCGAGCAGTACTTC.